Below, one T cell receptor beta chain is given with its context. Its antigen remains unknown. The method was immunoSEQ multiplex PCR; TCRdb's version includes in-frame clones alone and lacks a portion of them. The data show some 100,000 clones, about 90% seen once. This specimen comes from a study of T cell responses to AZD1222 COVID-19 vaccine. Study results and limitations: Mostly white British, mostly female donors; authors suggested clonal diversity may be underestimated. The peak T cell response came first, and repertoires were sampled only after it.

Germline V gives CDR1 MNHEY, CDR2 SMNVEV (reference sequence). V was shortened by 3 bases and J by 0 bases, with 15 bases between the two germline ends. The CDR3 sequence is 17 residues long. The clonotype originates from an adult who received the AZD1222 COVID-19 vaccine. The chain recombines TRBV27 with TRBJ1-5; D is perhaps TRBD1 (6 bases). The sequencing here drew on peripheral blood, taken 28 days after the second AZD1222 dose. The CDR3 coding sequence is TGTGCCAGCAGTTTGGGGGGGCCGAATTATAGCAATCAGCCCCAGCATTTT. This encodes CASSLGGPNYSNQPQHF.